The 2 T cell receptor beta chains below were found in one sample sequenced in a study of CD4 and CD8 cells across lung adenocarcinoma regions. TCRdb re-called the PCR reads through MiXCR, storing one row per CDR3 protein. Of some 3,200 distinct CDR3 sequences in the sample, around 60% were seen once. Sequences were obtained from CD4+ T cells from the margin of a lung tumor. The source is a male donor with lung adenocarcinoma. The CD4 and CD8 labels of this study may be unreliable.

CDR3 protein: CASVNDPSYEQYF. CDR3 sequence (DNA): TGTGCCAGCGTTAACGACCCCTCCTACGAGCAGTACTTC. The chain couples TRBV6-5 to TRBJ2-7, with unresolved D. In germline, CDR1 is MNHEY, CDR2 SVGAGI. With 8 bases removed from V and 0 bases from J, the gap between germline ends came to 11 bases. The CDR3 is 13 amino acids.

The chain is built from TRBV7-6 and TRBJ2-5; TRBD1 matches at 9 bases. The J call is uncertain, as TRBJ2-7 better fits the DNA end. CDR1 and CDR2 (germline): SGHVS, FNYEAQ. The CDR3 is 14 residues long. CDR3 loop: CASSSRTGAYEQYF. In DNA, the CDR3 is TGTGCCAGCAGCTCTCGGACAGGGGCCTACGAGCAGTACTTC.